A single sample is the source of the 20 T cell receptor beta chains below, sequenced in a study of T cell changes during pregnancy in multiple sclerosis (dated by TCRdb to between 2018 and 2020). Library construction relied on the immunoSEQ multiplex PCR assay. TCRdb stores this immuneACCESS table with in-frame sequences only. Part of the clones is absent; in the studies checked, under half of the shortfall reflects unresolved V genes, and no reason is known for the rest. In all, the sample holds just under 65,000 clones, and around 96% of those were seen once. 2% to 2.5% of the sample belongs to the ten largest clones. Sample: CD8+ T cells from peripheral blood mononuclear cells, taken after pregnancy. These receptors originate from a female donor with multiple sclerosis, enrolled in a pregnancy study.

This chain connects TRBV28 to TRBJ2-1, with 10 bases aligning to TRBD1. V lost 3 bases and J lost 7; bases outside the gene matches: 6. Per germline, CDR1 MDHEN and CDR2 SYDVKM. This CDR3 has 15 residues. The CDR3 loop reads CASSFSGQGRNEQFF. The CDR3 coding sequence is TGTGCCAGCAGTTTTTCGGGACAGGGGAGGAATGAGCAGTTCTTC. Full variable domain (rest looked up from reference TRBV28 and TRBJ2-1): DVKVTQSSRYLVKRTGEKVFLECVQDMDHENMFWYRQDPGLGLRLIYFSYDVKMKEKGDIPEGYSVSREKKERFSLILESASTNQTSMYLCASSFSGQGRNEQFFGPGTRLTVL.

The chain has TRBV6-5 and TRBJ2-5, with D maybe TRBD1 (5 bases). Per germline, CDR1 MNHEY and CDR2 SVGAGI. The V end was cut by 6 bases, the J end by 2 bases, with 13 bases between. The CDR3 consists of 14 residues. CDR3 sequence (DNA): TGTGCCAGCAGGCGACAGCCACTGCAAGAGACCCAGTACTTC. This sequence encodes CASRRQPLQETQYF.

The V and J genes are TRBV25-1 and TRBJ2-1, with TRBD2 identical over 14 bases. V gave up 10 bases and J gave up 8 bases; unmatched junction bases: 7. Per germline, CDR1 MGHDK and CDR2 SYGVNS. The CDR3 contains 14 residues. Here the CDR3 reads CAISGTSGSDEQFF. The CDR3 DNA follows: TGTGCCATCTCCGGGACTAGCGGGAGTGATGAGCAGTTCTTC.

The CDR3 protein is CASSATADSTEAFF. In nucleotides, the CDR3 is TGTGCCAGCAGTGCTACAGCGGATTCGACTGAAGCTTTCTTT. This chain joins TRBV6-4 and TRBJ1-1; no definite D call. The CDR3 extends over 14 amino acids. Trimming took 4 bases from V and 5 from J, leaving 14 bases between them. Looked up from germline, CDR1 is MRHNA and CDR2 is SNTAGT.

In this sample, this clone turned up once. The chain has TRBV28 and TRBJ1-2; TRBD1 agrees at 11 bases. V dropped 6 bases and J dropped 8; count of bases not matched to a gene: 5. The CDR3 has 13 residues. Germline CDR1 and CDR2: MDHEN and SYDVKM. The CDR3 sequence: CASRGQGDRGYTF. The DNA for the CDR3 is TGTGCCAGCAGGGGACAGGGGGACCGAGGCTACACCTTC.

In nucleotides, the CDR3 is TGTGCCTGGAGTGTAGGGAGCTCCTACGAGCAGTACTTC. Residues: CAWSVGSSYEQYF. The V gene is TRBV30, the J gene TRBJ2-7; tentative D call: TRBD2 (5 bases). The V end was cut by 0 bases, the J end by 0 bases, with 6 bases between. The length of the CDR3 is 13 residues. Per germline, CDR1 GTSNPN and CDR2 SVGIG (reference sequence).

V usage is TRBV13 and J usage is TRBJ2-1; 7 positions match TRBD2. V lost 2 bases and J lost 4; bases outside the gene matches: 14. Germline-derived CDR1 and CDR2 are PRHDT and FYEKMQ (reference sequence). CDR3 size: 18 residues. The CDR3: CASSLRGVGGRGYNEQFF. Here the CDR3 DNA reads TGTGCCAGCAGCTTACGAGGAGTGGGGGGGAGGGGTTACAATGAGCAGTTCTTC.

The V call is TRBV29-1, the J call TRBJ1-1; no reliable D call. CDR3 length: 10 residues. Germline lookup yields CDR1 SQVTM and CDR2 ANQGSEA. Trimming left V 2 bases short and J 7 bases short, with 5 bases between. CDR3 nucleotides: TGCAGCGTTGAAAACGGTGAAGCTTTCTTT. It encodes CSVENGEAFF. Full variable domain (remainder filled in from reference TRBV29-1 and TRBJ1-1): SAVISQKPSRDICQRGTSLTIQCQVDSQVTMMFWYRQQPGQSLTLIATANQGSEATYESGFVIDKFPISRPNLTFSTLTVSNMSPEDSSIYLCSVENGEAFFGQGTRLTVV.

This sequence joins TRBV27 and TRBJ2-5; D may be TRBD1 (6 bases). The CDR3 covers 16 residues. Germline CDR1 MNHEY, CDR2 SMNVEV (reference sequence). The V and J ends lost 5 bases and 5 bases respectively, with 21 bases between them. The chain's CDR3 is CASSATSGALRETQYF. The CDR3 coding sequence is TGTGCCAGCAGTGCAACTTCAGGGGCGCTCCGGGAGACCCAGTACTTC.

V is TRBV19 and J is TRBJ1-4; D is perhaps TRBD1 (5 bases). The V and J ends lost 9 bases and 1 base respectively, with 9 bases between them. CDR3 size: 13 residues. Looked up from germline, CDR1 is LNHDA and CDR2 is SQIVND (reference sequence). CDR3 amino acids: CASRRGTNEKLFF. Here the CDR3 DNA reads TGTGCCAGCAGGAGGGGAACTAATGAAAAACTGTTTTTT. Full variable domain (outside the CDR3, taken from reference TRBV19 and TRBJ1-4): DGGITQSPKYLFRKEGQNVTLSCEQNLNHDAMYWYRQDPGQGLRLIYYSQIVNDFQKGDIAEGYSVSREKKESFPLTVTSAQKNPTAFYLCASRRGTNEKLFFGSGTQLSVL.

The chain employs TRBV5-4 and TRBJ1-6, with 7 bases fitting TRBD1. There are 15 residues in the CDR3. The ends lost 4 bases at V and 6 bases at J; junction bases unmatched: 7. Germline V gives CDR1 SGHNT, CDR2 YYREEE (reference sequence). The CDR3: CASSDREVSNSPLHF. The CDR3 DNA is TGTGCCAGCAGCGACAGGGAAGTTAGTAATTCACCCCTCCACTTT. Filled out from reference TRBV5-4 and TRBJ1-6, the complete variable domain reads ETGVTQSPTHLIKTRGQQVTLRCSSQSGHNTVSWYQQALGQGPQFIFQYYREEENGRGNFPPRFSGLQFPNYSSELNVNALELDDSALYLCASSDREVSNSPLHFGNGTRLTVT.

CDR3 sequence reads: CASSLNAVGGRAGYTF. The CDR3 DNA sequence: TGTGCCAGCAGCTTGAACGCCGTAGGGGGCCGGGCGGGCTACACCTTC. This chain connects TRBV5-5 to TRBJ1-2; 7 bases fit TRBD1. Germline CDR1 SGHKS, CDR2 YYEKEE (reference sequence). The CDR3 contains 16 residues. V shed 1 base and J 8 bases; nucleotides not matched to a gene: 14.

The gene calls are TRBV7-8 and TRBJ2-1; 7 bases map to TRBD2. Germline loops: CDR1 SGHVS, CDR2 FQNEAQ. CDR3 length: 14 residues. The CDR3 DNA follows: TGTGCTGCGGGGACCCGGGAGGACTACAATGAGCAGTTCTTC. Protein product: CAAGTREDYNEQFF.

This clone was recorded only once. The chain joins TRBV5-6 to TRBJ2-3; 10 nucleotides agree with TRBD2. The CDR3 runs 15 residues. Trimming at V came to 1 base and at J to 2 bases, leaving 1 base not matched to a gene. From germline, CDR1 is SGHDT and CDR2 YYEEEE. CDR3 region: CASSLTSGATDTQYF. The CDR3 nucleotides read TGTGCCAGCAGCTTGACTAGCGGGGCCACAGATACGCAGTATTTT.

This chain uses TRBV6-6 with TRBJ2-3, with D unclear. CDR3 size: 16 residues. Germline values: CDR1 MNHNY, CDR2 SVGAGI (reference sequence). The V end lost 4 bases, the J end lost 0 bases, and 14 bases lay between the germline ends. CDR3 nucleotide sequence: TGTGCCAGCAGTTCGAAGACAATCTATAGCACAGATACGCAGTATTTT. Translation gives CASSSKTIYSTDTQYF.

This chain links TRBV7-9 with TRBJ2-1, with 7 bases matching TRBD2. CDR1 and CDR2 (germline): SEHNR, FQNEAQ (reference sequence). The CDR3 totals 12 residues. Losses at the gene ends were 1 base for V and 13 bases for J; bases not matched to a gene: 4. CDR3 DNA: TGTGCCAGCAGCTTAGAGGGCGGGAGACAGTTCTTC. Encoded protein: CASSLEGGRQFF.

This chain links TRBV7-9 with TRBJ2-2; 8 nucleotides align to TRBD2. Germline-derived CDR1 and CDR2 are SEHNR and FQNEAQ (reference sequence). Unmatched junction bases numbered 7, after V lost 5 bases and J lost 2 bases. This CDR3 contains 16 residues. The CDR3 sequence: CASSHGGGTNTGELFF. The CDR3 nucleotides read TGTGCCAGCAGCCACGGGGGGGGGACTAACACCGGGGAGCTGTTTTTT.

The DNA for the CDR3 is TGTGCCAGCCCTGCAGGACAGAAGAACACTGAAGCTTTCTTT. This translates into CASPAGQKNTEAFF. This chain connects TRBV6-1 to TRBJ1-1; D is perhaps TRBD1 (6 bases). There are 14 residues in the CDR3. Germline V gene lookup returns CDR1 MNHNS and CDR2 SASEGT. The ends were cut back, 8 bases at V and 1 base at J, with 14 bases in the middle.

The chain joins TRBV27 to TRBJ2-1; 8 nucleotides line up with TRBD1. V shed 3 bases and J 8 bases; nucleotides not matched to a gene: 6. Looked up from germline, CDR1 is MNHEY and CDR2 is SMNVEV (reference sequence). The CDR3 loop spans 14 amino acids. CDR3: CASSLTGEPDEQFF. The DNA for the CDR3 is TGTGCCAGCAGTTTGACAGGGGAACCCGATGAGCAGTTCTTC.

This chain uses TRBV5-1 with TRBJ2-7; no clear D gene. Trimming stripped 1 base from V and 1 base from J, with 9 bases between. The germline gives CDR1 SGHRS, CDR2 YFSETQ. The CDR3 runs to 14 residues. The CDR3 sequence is CASSLRSGSYEQYF. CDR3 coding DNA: TGCGCCAGCAGCTTGCGGAGTGGTTCCTACGAGCAGTACTTC.